This T cell receptor (beta chain) is drawn from a study of T cells expressing NK-cell markers. Following a re-call of the 5' RACE reads, TCRdb has one entry per CDR3 protein and lacks DNA. The listing records roughly 380,000 distinct CDR3 sequences. This CDR3 has 13 residues. Germline V gene sequence: CDR1 ENHRY, CDR2 SYGVKD. The chain couples TRBV10-3 to TRBJ2-7; lacking DNA, the TRBD1 call made by TCRdb goes unchecked. The sample was blood T cells: a sorted CD56 or NKG2C T cell subset, CD4+ or CD8+ T cells, or bulk PBMC T cells (not recorded which). This clonotype originated in a man aged 18-69 years in good health. CDR3 amino acids: CATGGDRGYEQYF.